This T cell receptor (beta chain) originates from a study of molecular identifiers for immune sequencing clone quantification. Naive CD8 T cells were sorted as CD8+CD4-CCR7+CD45RA+. TCRdb used MiXCR to reprocess the PCR reads, holding one entry per CDR3 protein. The sample holds tens of thousands of distinct CDR3 sequences; roughly 25% are singletons and the top ten take roughly 0.76%. Sequenced: naive CD8+ T cells from blood, with Jurkat cell RNA spiked in. The subset: FACS-sorted CD8+CD4-CCR7+CD45RA+ naive T cells. This sequence was found in a human donor in good health. Some libraries in this study had Jurkat cell RNA spiked in.

This CDR3 reads CASSPPSGLRETQYF. In DNA, the CDR3 is TGTGCCAGCAGTCCCCCCTCCGGCTTACGTGAGACCCAGTACTTC. The chain carries TRBV7-9 and TRBJ2-5; D is unresolved. This CDR3 comprises 15 residues. The ends were cut back, 6 bases at V and 5 bases at J, with 19 bases in the middle. CDR1 SEHNR and CDR2 FQNEAQ come from the germline V gene (reference sequence). Full variable domain (outside the CDR3, taken from reference TRBV7-9 and TRBJ2-5): DTGVSQNPRHKITKRGQNVTFRCDPISEHNRLYWYRQTLGQGPEFLTYFQNEAQLEKSRLLSDRFSAERPKGSFSTLEIQRTEQGDSAMYLCASSPPSGLRETQYFGPGTRLLVL.